This TCR beta chain was sequenced during a study of T cells in localized non-small cell lung cancer. Assay: immunoSEQ multiplex PCR; the TCRdb copy retains only in-frame clones and omits some. The sample consists of about 40,000 clones, around nine tenths of them appearing once. Trimming pared 5 bases from V and 0 bases from J, leaving 11 bases between. The CDR3 sequence is 14 residues long. Germline V lookup: CDR1 SGHDT, CDR2 YYEEEE. Whole-study results and caveats: The highest T cell clonality was in uninvolved adjacent lung, above tumor. In adjacent lung appeared a median 57 of the top 100 tumor clones.

To note about this clone: Its specificity is not known.

The source of this sequence is a man aged 18 to 49 with stage I lung adenocarcinoma. The input for sequencing was peripheral blood, taken before any cancer treatment. The rearrangement uses TRBV5-6 and TRBJ1-2; D gene unclear. This CDR3 reads CASRQFGTNYGYTF. CDR3 DNA: TGTGCCAGCAGGCAATTCGGCACTAACTATGGCTACACCTTC.